This TCR beta chain was identified in a study of shared clonotypes between healthy human individuals (TCRdb year 2020). Looking at the study overall: Two women and three men aged 18 to 49 years were included in the cohort. Leukapheresis yielded between about 0.94 and 10 billion PBMCs per donor. For each donor, CD4 naive and CD4 memory were each run on three plates, CD8 naive on two plates, and CD8 memory on one plate. To estimate repertoire size and how much clonotypes are shared between individuals, the study performed deep sequencing of blood TCR repertoires from about five healthy adults. To increase sequencing depth and limit assay-specific biases, different laboratories used diverse techniques to prepare libraries and sequence TCR repertoires.

Healthy HIV-negative adults with no recently reported acute infections or vaccinations were included as donors. Every donor was a Caucasian adult residing in Nashville, Tennessee, USA. CD4+ T cells were enriched by magnetic negative selection; naive cells were then positively selected on CD45RA, and the negative fraction formed the memory subset. Blood was obtained by leukapheresis, after which PBMCs were separated by Ficoll-Histopaque density gradient centrifugation and cryopreserved in liquid nitrogen vapor phase. Analytical flow cytometry was used to check the purity and quantity of every magnetically sorted T cell population. Each sorted fraction had its genomic DNA isolated and then quantified by UV absorbance on a Nanodrop 2000c. TCR CDR3 regions were amplified from genomic DNA by multiplex PCR using the deep immunoSEQ assay. Extracted genomic DNA from each cell subset was distributed evenly across all wells of several immunoSEQ 96-well plates, and each plate was treated as a replicate. For sorted subsets, 200 to 250 ng of genomic DNA, equivalent to roughly 33,000 T cell genomes, went into each replicate PCR. The purified libraries were quantified using a Qubit 3.0 fluorometer, sized with a Bioanalyzer 2100, and then quantified again using the KAPA Library Quantification kit. Each immunoSEQ 96-well plate was sequenced on its own single-read 150-cycle Illumina NextSeq 550 flow cell. The authors' analysis ran thus. Because only junctional sequences without quality scores were contained in the immunoSEQ output, filtering matching that applied to full-length reads could not be performed. Sequences were annotated with PyIR, a Python wrapper for IgBLAST v1.9, using IMGT germline references to assign V/J genes and CDR3. Reads were removed for weak V/J assignments (E-value above 1e-6), missing CDR3, stop codons, out-of-frame junctions, or ambiguous translated residues. V3J clonotypes were defined as sequences sharing the same inferred V gene, J gene, and CDR3 amino acid sequence. To compute the percentage overlap between repertoires, the number of shared unique clonotypes was divided by the size of the smaller repertoire. RTK rarefaction, the Chao1 estimator, and Recon v2.1 estimates of unobserved clonotypes were used to assess repertoire richness. OLGA was used to compute generation probabilities for all TCRbeta clonotypes that the gDNA method yielded from a handful of donors. This is the immuneACCESS table as TCRdb keeps it, with only in-frame sequences that have V and J called. A part of the clones is gone; compared with another copy, unresolved V genes explain less than half, and the rest is unexplained. Clone size and the V and J calls come from that table; the DNA yielded D and trimming. For this sample the table gives roughly 1,000,000 clones, of which approximately 80% were detected only once. 0.6% to 0.75% of the sample lies in the top ten.

Overall study results and their limits: Naive subsets generally had larger estimated clonotype richness than memory subsets did. Compared with non-shared clonotypes, the clonotypes found in all four sorted-subset donors had higher generation probabilities. Because the study included a small number of donors, the genetic and exposure-history diversity represented was limited. Pairwise subsampling led to the expectation that sequencing depth would affect the degree of clonotype sharing among donors. Rarefaction of sorted-subset datasets indicated incomplete sequencing despite the large sequencing depth. Sampling was limited to blood, and TCR repertoires in tissue likely differ from TCR repertoires in blood. When several donors were compared, the shared fraction of clonotypes was about 5.4% for naive CD4, roughly 3.4% for naive CD8, 2.3% for memory CD4, and roughly 0.4% for memory CD8.

About this clone itself: This receptor's antigen is unknown. Nothing much larger sits one base from this clone, and base qualities are not available.

Specimen: memory CD4+ T cells from PBMCs. The sample's cell subset or site label is to be understood as: CD45RA-negative fraction. This receptor was taken from a man younger than 35 in good health. Some clones in this sample may be carry-over from other donors' samples.

CDR3 reads: CASSLRTARAGYGYTF. The sequence in DNA is TGTGCCAGCAGCCTGAGGACAGCCCGGGCGGGGTATGGCTACACCTTC. Recombination joined TRBV28 with TRBJ1-2; the D gene is perhaps TRBD1, on 6 matching bases. V is cut by 6 bases and J by 5 bases, and the space between the germline ends is 22 bases. The CDR3 has 16 amino acids, counting the end cysteine and phenylalanine. CDR3 DNA only is kept here, 48 bases in frame from base 1. CDR1 and CDR2 (MDHEN, SYDVKM) derive from the germline V gene.